The clone carrying this T cell receptor beta chain has a handful of counts. Antigen specificity is unknown. TCRdb passed the reads through MiXCR, listing each CDR3 protein once. In the table there are approximately 630,000 distinct CDR3 sequences, 20% to 30% of which are singletons. V lost 6 bases to trimming and J lost 9 bases; unmatched junction nucleotides: 12. The CDR3 length is 16 residues. This specimen belongs to a study of T cell repertoires in cytomegalovirus infection. Study information: An indication of both CMV infection and matching HLA type came from public TCR beta signatures.

The study's findings and limits: CMV carriers with the relevant HLA were identified by cumulative public TCR beta family frequency. HLA-C-restricted CMV-specific TCR beta clonotypes were dominant in the ex vivo response.

Sequenced input: CD8+ T cells from PBMCs. The receptor was derived from a human donor in good health (CMV status not recorded). Some clones in this sample may be carry-over from other donors' samples. The chain recombines TRBV12-3 or TRBV12-4 with TRBJ2-1, with 12 bases matching TRBD2. As DNA, the CDR3 is TGTGCCAGCAGGTCCCCTCTAGCGGGGGGGCCACTTGAGCAGTTCTTC. It translates to CASRSPLAGGPLEQFF.